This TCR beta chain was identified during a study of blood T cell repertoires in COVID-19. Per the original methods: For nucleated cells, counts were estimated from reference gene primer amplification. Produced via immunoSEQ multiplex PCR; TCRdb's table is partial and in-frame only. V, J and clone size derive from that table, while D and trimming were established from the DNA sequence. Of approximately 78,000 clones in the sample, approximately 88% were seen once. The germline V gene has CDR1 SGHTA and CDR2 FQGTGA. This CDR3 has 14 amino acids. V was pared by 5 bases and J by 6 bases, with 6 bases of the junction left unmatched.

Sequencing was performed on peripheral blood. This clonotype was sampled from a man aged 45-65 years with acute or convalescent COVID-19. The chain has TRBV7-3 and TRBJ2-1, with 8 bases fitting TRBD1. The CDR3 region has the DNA TGTGCCAGCAGCCCTGGACAGGGTTCCAATGAGCAGTTCTTC. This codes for CASSPGQGSNEQFF.